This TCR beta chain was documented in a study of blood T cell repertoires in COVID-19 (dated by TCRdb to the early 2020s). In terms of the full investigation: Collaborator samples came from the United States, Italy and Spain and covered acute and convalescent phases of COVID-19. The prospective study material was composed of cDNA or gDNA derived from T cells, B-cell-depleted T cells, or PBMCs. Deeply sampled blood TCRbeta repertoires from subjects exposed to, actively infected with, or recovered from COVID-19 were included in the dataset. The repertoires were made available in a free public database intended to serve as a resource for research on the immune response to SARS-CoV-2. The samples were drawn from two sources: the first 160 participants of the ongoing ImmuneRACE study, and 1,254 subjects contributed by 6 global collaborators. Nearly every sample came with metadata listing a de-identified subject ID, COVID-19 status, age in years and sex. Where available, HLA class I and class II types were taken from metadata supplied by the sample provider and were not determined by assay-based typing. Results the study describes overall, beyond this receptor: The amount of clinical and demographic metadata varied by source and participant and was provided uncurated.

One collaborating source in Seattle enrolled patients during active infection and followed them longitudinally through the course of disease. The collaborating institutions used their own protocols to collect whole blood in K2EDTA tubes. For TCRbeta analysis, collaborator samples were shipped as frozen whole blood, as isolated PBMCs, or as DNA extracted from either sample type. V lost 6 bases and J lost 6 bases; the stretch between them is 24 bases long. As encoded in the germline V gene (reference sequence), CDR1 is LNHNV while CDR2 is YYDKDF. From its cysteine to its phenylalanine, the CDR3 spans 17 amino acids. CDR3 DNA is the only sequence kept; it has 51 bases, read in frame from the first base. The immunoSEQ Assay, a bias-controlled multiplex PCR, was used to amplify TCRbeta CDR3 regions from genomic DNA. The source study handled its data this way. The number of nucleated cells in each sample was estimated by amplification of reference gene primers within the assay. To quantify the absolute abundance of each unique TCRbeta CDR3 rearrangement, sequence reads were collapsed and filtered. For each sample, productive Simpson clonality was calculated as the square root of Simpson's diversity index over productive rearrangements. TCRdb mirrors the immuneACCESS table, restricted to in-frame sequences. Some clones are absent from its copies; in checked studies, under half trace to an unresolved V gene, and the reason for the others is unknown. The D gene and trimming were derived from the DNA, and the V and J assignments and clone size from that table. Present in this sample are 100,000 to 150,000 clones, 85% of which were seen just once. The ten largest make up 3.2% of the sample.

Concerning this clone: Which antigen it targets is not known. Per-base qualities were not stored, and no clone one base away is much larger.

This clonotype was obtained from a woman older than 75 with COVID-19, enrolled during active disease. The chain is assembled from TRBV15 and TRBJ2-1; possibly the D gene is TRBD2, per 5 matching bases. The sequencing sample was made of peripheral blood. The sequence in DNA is TGTGCCACCAGACCCACTTTAGCAACTAGAAATGGCAATGAGCAGTTCTTC. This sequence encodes CATRPTLATRNGNEQFF.